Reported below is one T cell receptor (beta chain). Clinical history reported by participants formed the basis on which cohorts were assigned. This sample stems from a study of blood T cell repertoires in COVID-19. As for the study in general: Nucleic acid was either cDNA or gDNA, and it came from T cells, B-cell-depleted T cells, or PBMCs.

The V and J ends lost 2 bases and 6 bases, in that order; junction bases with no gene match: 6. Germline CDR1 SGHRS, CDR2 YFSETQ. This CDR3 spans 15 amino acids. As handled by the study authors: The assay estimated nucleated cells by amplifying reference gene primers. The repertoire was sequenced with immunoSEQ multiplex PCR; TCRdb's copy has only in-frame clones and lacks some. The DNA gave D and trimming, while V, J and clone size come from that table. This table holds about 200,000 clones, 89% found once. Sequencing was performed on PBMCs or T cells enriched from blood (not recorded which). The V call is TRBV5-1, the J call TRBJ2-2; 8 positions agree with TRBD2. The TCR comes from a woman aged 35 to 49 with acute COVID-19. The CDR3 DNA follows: TGCGCCAGCAGCTTTGGTAGCGGGACGTCCGGGGAGCTGTTTTTT. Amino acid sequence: CASSFGSGTSGELFF.